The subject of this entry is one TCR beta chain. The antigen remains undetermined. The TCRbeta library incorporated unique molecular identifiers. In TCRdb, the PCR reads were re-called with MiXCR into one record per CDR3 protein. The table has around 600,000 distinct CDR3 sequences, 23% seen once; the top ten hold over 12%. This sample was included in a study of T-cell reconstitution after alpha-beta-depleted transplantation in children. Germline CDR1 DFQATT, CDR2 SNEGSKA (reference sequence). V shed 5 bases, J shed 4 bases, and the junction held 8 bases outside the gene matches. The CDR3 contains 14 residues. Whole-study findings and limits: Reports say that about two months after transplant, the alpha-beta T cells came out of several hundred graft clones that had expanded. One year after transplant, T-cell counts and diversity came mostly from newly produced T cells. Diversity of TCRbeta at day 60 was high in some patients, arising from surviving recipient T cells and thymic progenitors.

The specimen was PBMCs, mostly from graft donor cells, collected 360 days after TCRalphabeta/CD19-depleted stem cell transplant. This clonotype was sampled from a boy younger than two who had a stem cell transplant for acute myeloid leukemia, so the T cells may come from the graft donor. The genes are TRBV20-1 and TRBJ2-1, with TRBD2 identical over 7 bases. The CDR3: CSALNSGLYNEQFF. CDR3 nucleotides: TGCAGTGCTCTCAATAGCGGGCTATACAATGAGCAGTTCTTC.